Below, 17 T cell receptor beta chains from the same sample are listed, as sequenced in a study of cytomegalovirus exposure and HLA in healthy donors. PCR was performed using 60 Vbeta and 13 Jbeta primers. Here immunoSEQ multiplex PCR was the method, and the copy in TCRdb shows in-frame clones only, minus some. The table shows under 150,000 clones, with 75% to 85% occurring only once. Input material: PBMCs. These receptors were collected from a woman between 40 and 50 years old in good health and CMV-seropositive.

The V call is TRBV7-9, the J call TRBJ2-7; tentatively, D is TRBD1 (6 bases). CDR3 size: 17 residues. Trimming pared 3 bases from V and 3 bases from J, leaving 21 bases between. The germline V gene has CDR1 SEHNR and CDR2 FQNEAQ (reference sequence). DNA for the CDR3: TGTGCCAGCAGCTTCACAGGGTTGGAGCGCAGTTTCTACGAGCAGTACTTC. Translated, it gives CASSFTGLERSFYEQYF.

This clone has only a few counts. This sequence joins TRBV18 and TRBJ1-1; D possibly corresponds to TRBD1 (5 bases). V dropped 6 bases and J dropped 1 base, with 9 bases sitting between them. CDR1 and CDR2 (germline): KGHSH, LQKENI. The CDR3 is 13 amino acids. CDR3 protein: CASSPQGNTEAFF. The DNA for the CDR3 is TGTGCCAGCTCGCCCCAGGGGAACACTGAAGCTTTCTTT.

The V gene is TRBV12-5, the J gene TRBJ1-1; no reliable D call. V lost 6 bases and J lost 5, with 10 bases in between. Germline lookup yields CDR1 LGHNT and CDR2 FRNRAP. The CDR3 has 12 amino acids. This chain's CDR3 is CASGPGVTEAFF. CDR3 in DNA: TGTGCTAGTGGCCCGGGAGTTACTGAAGCTTTCTTT.

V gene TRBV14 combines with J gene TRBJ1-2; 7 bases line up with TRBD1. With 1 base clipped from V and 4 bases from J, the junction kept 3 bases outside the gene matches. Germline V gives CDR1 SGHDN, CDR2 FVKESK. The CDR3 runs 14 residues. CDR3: CASSQVQGSYGYTF. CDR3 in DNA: TGTGCCAGCAGCCAAGTACAGGGGAGCTATGGCTACACCTTC.

In DNA, the CDR3 is TGTGCCATCAGTGTTGGGGATACTAGCGGGGGTTACGAGCAGTACTTC. It codes for CAISVGDTSGGYEQYF. The chain links TRBV10-3 to TRBJ2-7; 11 nucleotides agree with TRBD2. The V and J ends lost 4 bases and 4 bases, in that order; junction bases with no gene match: 9. This CDR3 is built from 16 residues. The V gene's germline CDR1 is ENHRY and CDR2 SYGVKD.

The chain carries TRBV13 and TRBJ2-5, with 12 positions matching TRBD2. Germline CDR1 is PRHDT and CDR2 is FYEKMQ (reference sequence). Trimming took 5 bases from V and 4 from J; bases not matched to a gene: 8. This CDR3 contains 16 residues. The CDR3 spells CASSRRLAGVVETQYF. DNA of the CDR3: TGTGCCAGCAGCCGGCGACTAGCGGGAGTCGTAGAGACCCAGTACTTC. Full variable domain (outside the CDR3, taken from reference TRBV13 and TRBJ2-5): AAGVIQSPRHLIKEKRETATLKCYPIPRHDTVYWYQQGPGQDPQFLISFYEKMQSDKGSIPDRFSAQQFSDYHSELNMSSLELGDSALYFCASSRRLAGVVETQYFGPGTRLLVL.

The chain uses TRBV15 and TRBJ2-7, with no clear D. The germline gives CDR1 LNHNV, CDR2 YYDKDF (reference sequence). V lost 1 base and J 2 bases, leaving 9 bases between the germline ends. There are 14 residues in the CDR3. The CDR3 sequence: CATSRGQEPYEQYF. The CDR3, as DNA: TGTGCCACCAGCAGAGGTCAGGAACCCTACGAGCAGTACTTC.

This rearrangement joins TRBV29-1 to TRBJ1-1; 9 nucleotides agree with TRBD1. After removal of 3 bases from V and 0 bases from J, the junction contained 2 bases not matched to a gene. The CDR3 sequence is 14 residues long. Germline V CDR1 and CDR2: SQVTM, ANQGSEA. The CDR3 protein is CSVEGTGLNTEAFF. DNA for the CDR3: TGCAGCGTTGAGGGGACAGGGCTGAACACTGAAGCTTTCTTT.

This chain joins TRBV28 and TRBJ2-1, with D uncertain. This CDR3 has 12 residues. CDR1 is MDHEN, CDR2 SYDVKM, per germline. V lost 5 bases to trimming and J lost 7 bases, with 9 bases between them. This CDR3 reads CASSTTTNEQFF. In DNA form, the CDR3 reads TGTGCCAGCAGTACTACGACGAATGAGCAGTTCTTC.

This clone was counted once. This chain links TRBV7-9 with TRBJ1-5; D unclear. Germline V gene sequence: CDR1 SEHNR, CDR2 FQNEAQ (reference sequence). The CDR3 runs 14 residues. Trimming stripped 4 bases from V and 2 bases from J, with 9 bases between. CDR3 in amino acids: CASSSLSGNQPQHF. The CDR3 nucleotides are TGTGCCAGCAGCTCCTTATCTGGCAATCAGCCCCAGCATTTT.

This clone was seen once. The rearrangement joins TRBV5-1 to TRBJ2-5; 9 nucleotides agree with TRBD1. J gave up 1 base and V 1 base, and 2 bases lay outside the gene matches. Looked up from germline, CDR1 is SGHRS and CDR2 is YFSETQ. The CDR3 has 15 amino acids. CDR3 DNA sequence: TGCGCCAGCAGCTTGTTACAGGGGGCCCAAGAGACCCAGTACTTC. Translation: CASSLLQGAQETQYF.

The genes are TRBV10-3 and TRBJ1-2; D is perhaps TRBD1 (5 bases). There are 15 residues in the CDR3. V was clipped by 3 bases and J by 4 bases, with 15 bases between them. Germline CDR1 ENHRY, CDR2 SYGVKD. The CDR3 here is CAISEGVWGSYGYTF. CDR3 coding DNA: TGTGCCATCAGTGAAGGGGTCTGGGGCTCCTATGGCTACACCTTC.

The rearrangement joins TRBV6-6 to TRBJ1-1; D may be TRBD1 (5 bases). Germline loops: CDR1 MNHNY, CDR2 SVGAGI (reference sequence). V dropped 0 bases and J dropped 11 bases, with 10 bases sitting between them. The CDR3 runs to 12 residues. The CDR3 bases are TGTGCCAGCAGTTACTCGGTTTCAGGGGCTTTCTTT. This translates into CASSYSVSGAFF.

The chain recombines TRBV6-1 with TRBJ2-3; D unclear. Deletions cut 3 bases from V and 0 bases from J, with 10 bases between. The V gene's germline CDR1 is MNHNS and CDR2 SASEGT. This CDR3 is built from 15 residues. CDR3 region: CASSDPTTSTDTQYF. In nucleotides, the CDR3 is TGTGCCAGCAGTGACCCAACCACTAGCACAGATACGCAGTATTTT.

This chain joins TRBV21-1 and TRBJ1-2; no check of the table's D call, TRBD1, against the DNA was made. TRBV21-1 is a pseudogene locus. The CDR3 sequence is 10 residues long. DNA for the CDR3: TGTGCCAGTCAGGGGAATGGCTACACCTTC. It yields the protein CASQGNGYTF.

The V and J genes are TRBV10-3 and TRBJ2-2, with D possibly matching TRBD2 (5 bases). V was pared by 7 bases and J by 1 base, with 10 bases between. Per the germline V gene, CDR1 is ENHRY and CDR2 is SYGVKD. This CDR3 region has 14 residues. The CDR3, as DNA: TGTGCCATCATGAGGGTGGAGAACACCGGGGAGCTGTTTTTT. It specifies CAIMRVENTGELFF.

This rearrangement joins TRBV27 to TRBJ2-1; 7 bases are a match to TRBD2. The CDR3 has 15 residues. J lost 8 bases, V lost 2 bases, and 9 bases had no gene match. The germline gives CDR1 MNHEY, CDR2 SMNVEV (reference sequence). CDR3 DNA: TGTGCCAGCAGTTTAGCGGGGCGGGAGTTTGATGAGCAGTTCTTC. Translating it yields CASSLAGREFDEQFF.